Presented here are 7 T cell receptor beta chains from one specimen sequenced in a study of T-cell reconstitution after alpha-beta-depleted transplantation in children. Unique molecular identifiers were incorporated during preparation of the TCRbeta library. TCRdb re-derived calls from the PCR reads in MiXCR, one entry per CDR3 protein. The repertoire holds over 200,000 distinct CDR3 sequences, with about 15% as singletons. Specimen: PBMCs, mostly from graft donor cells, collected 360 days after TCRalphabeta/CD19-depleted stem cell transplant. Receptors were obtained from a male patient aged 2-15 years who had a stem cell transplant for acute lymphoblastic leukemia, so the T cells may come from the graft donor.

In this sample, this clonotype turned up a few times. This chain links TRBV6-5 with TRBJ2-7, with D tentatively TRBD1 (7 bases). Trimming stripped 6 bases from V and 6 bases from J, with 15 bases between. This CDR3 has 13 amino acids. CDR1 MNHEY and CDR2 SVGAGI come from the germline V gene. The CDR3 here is CASSRGTVGEQYF. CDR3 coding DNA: TGTGCCAGCAGCCGCGGGACAGTTGGCGAGCAGTACTTC.

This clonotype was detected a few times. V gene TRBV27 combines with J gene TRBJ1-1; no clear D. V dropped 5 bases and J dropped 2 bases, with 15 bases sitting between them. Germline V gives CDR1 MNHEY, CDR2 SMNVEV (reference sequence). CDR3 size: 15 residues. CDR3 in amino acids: CASSPKLASNTEAFF. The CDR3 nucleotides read TGTGCCAGCAGTCCTAAATTAGCCTCCAACACTGAAGCTTTCTTT.

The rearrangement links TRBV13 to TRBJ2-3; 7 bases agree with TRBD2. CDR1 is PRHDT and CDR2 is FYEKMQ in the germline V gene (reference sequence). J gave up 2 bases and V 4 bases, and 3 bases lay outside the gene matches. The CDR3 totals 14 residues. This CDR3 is CASSSRDYTDTQYF. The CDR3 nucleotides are TGTGCCAGCAGCTCGCGGGACTACACAGATACGCAGTATTTT.

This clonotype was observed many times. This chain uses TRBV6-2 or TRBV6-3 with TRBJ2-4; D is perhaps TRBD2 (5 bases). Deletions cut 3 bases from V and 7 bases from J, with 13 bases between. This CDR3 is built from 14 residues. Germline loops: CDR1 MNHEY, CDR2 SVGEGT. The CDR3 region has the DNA TGTGCCAGCAGTTATCAGAGGGCCGGGAACATTCAGTACTTC. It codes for CASSYQRAGNIQYF.

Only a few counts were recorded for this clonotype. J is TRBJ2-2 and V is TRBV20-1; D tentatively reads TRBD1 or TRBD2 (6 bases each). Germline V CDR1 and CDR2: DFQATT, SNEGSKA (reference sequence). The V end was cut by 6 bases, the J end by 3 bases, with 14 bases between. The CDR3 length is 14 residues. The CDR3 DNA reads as TGCAGTGCCAGGAGGGCAGGGGACACCGGGGAGCTGTTTTTT. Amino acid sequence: CSARRAGDTGELFF.

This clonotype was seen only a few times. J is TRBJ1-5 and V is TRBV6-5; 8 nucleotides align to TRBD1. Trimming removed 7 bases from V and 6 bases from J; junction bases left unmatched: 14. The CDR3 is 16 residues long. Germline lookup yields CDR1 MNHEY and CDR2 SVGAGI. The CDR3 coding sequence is TGTGCCAGCACCGACCCCGGGACAGGTGGTAGTCAGCCCCAGCATTTT. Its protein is CASTDPGTGGSQPQHF.

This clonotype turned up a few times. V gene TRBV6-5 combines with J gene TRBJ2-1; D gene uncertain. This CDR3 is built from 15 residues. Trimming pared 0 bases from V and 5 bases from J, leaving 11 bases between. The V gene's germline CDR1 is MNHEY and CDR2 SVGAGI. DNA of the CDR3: TGTGCCAGCAGTTACTCTAGGCTAGTAAACAATGAGCAGTTCTTC. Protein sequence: CASSYSRLVNNEQFF.